The entry below gives a single T cell receptor beta chain sequence along with its context. This entry comes from a study of blood T cell repertoires in COVID-19. For the study at large: Acute and convalescent COVID-19 specimens originated in the United States, Italy and Spain. T cells, B-cell-depleted T cells, or PBMCs supplied cDNA or gDNA.

In the source study's methods: Reference gene primers were amplified, and this amplification served to estimate nucleated cell counts. This table comes from immunoSEQ multiplex PCR, and its TCRdb copy is limited to in-frame clones, with some not included. D and trimming were read from the DNA, whereas the V and J calls and clone size are those reported in that table. The sample yields some 53,000 clones, roughly 89% seen once. Germline CDR1 GTSNPN, CDR2 SVGIG (reference sequence). Trimming removed 2 bases from V and 2 bases from J, with 7 bases in between. The length of the CDR3 is 13 residues. This receptor was obtained from a man in his 60s with active COVID-19. The sample consisted of peripheral blood. The chain carries TRBV30 and TRBJ1-5; no firm D call. CDR3 sequence (DNA): TGTGCCTGGAGTTCGAGGGGCAATCAGCCCCAGCATTTT. Translation: CAWSSRGNQPQHF.